Below, 30 T cell receptor beta chains from the same sample are listed, as sequenced in a study of T cells in Graves' hyperthyroidism and ophthalmopathy. Template material for amplifying TCR beta CDR3 regions consisted of RNA transcripts. Initially, a first-round RT-PCR of the TCR CDR3 employed the HTBI primer set. A single record per CDR3 protein comes from TCRdb applying MiXCR to the multiplex PCR reads. The repertoire holds about 770,000 distinct CDR3 sequences, around 20% seen once, with 16% in the top ten. Sequencing was performed on blood. All receptors derive from a woman in her fifties or sixties with Graves' hyperthyroidism that later progressed to Graves' ophthalmopathy.

In this sample, this clonotype turned up once. The missing conserved phenylalanine or tryptophan at the end of this CDR3 makes a read error likely. The genes are TRBV5-1 and TRBJ1-1; TRBD1 is a possible D gene (5 bases). Trimming pared 4 bases from V and 1 base from J, leaving 11 bases between. CDR1 and CDR2 (germline): SGHRS, YFSETQ. The CDR3 is 14 residues long. The CDR3 nucleotides are TGCGCCAGCAGCCAAGGGACCTCGAACACTGAAGCTTTCTCT. Its protein is CASSQGTSNTEAFS.

Worth noting for this clonotype: This may arise from a read error, as a much more abundant clone is one base away. V is TRBV28 and J is TRBJ2-7, with D perhaps matching TRBD1 (6 bases). V lost 5 bases and J 0 bases, leaving 14 bases between the germline ends. The CDR3 length is 15 residues. Germline CDR1 reads MDHEN; CDR2 reads SYDVKM. The CDR3, as DNA: TGTGCCAGCAGTCCACTCCAGACAGGCTCCTACGAGCAGTACTTC. Translating it yields CASSPLQTGSYEQYF.

This clonotype was detected many times. This chain connects TRBV11-1 to TRBJ2-7; TRBD1 matches at 7 bases. Germline V gene lookup returns CDR1 SGHAT and CDR2 FQDESV (reference sequence). The J segment lost 6 bases and the V segment lost 5 bases, leaving 16 bases of the junction unmatched. The CDR3 is 16 residues long. The CDR3 bases are TGTGCCAGCAGCAAGACAGGGTATGTTTCGTCAGGCGAGCAGTACTTC. Encoded protein: CASSKTGYVSSGEQYF.

This clonotype was detected only a few times. V and J are TRBV13 and TRBJ2-3; TRBD2 matches at 11 bases. Unmatched junction bases numbered 4, after V lost 4 bases and J lost 1 base. CDR3 size: 16 residues. Germline values: CDR1 PRHDT, CDR2 FYEKMQ (reference sequence). CDR3 in amino acids: CASSYQTSGGTDTQYF. The CDR3 coding sequence is TGTGCCAGCAGCTACCAGACTAGCGGGGGCACAGATACGCAGTATTTT.

The chain uses TRBV19 and TRBJ2-1, with 7 nucleotides matching TRBD1. The V segment lost 3 bases and the J segment 2 bases; nucleotides outside the gene matches: 4. This CDR3 is 15 amino acids long. From germline, CDR1 is LNHDA and CDR2 SQIVND (reference sequence). CDR3 protein: CASSIDRDPYNEQFF. CDR3 DNA sequence: TGTGCCAGTAGTATTGACAGGGACCCCTACAATGAGCAGTTCTTC.

This clonotype was counted at least ten times. V and J are TRBV5-1 and TRBJ2-7; 8 bases line up with TRBD1. The junction had 4 bases not matched to a gene; V was cut back by 2 bases and J by 0 bases. The CDR3 has 15 residues. Germline V gives CDR1 SGHRS, CDR2 YFSETQ. CDR3 amino acids: CASSFRQGSSYEQYF. CDR3 nucleotide sequence: TGCGCCAGCAGCTTCCGACAGGGGAGCTCCTACGAGCAGTACTTC.

This chain connects TRBV5-1 to TRBJ2-7; the D call may be TRBD1 or TRBD2 (5 bases each). This CDR3 is 16 amino acids long. V gave up 3 bases and J gave up 5 bases, with 21 bases separating them. CDR1 and CDR2 (germline): SGHRS, YFSETQ. The CDR3 DNA is TGCGCCAGCAGCTCCGTAGGGGACCGCGGCCGGGACGAGCAGTACTTC. Encoded protein: CASSSVGDRGRDEQYF.

This clonotype occurred a few times. The chain is built from TRBV7-9 and TRBJ2-2; D possibly corresponds to TRBD1 (5 bases). V lost 4 bases and J lost 3, with 15 bases in between. The CDR3 extends over 16 amino acids. The germline gives CDR1 SEHNR, CDR2 FQNEAQ (reference sequence). CDR3 bases: TGTGCCAGCAGCTCCGGACACCCAATGTACACCGGGGAGCTGTTTTTT. Translating it yields CASSSGHPMYTGELFF.

A few counts support this clonotype. The chain links TRBV13 to TRBJ1-6, with D hard to call. Germline V gene data show CDR1 as PRHDT and CDR2 as FYEKMQ (reference sequence). The CDR3 extends over 19 amino acids. The V end was cut by 1 base, the J end by 0 bases, with 16 bases between. The CDR3 nucleotides are TGTGCCAGCAGCTTAGTGGTGTCAGGCCGCAGCTCCTATAATTCACCCCTCCACTTT. Translating gives CASSLVVSGRSSYNSPLHF.

V usage is TRBV19 and J usage is TRBJ1-2; D is undetermined. The ends were cut back, 5 bases at V and 0 bases at J, with 13 bases in the middle. CDR1 and CDR2 (germline): LNHDA, SQIVND (reference sequence). The CDR3 loop spans 15 amino acids. The CDR3 region is CASSGVGGSNYGYTF. CDR3 nucleotide sequence: TGTGCCAGTAGTGGCGTGGGCGGATCTAACTATGGCTACACCTTC.

This clonotype was observed many times. The rearrangement joins TRBV11-3 to TRBJ1-1; D gene uncertain. V was clipped by 5 bases and J by 1 base, with 20 bases between them. CDR3 size: 17 residues. Germline V lookup: CDR1 SGHNT, CDR2 YENEEA. The CDR3 bases are TGTGCCAGCAGCCCTTACCGAGGACGGACCTCGAACACTGAAGCTTTCTTT. Protein sequence: CASSPYRGRTSNTEAFF.

The sample holds many counts of this clonotype. V gene TRBV12-3 or TRBV12-4 combines with J gene TRBJ2-5; a possible D gene is TRBD1 (6 bases). V was clipped by 4 bases and J by 3 bases, with 12 bases between them. The CDR3 extends over 14 amino acids. The CDR3 coding sequence is TGTGCCAGCAGTTCTGGACAGAATGAAGAGACCCAGTACTTC. Translation gives CASSSGQNEETQYF.

Many counts were recorded for this clonotype. V gene TRBV3-1 combines with J gene TRBJ1-4; D remains unclear. The CDR3 consists of 16 residues. Trimming removed 3 bases from V and 5 bases from J, with 16 bases in between. Germline values: CDR1 LGHDT, CDR2 YNNKEL (reference sequence). The CDR3 nucleotides read TGTGCCAGCAGCCACTTCACGAGGCATGGGAATGAAAAACTGTTTTTT. Translating gives CASSHFTRHGNEKLFF.

The chain is built from TRBV7-8 and TRBJ1-4, with 7 bases that match TRBD1. Looked up from germline, CDR1 is SGHVS and CDR2 is FQNEAQ. CDR3 length: 16 amino acids. With 5 bases clipped from V and 8 bases from J, the junction kept 14 bases outside the gene matches. This CDR3 reads CASSPRQGRGEEKLFF. The CDR3, as DNA: TGTGCCAGCAGCCCACGACAGGGCAGAGGGGAGGAAAAACTGTTTTTT. Full variable domain (outside the CDR3, taken from reference TRBV7-8 and TRBJ1-4): GAGVSQSPRYKVAKRGQDVALRCDPISGHVSLFWYQQALGQGPEFLTYFQNEAQLDKSGLPSDRFFAERPEGSVSTLKIQRTQQEDSAVYLCASSPRQGRGEEKLFFGSGTQLSVL.

J is TRBJ2-3 and V is TRBV15; 8 nucleotides line up with TRBD2. The CDR3 is made up of 16 amino acids. V lost 0 bases and J lost 4; bases outside the gene matches: 6. CDR1 is LNHNV and CDR2 is YYDKDF in the germline V gene (reference sequence). The CDR3 reads CATSREAGGTADTQYF. The CDR3 DNA is TGTGCCACCAGCAGAGAGGCGGGGGGCACGGCAGATACGCAGTATTTT.

There are a few counts of this clonotype. The chain joins TRBV12-3 or TRBV12-4 to TRBJ2-2, with 7 bases fitting TRBD1. The CDR3 is 15 residues long. With V trimmed by 4 bases and J by 4 bases, 6 bases remained unmatched. The CDR3 DNA follows: TGTGCCAGCAGTTGGGGACAGTTAATCACCGGGGAGCTGTTTTTT. Translating it yields CASSWGQLITGELFF.

Ten or more counts support this clonotype. The chain links TRBV7-9 to TRBJ1-2; D unclear. Germline CDR1 reads SEHNR; CDR2 reads FQNEAQ (reference sequence). V lost 5 bases and J lost 5, with 18 bases in between. This CDR3 comprises 15 residues. CDR3 nucleotides: TGTGCCAGCAGCATACCCCTGGCCTTGGGGTATGGCTACACCTTC. As protein: CASSIPLALGYGYTF.

This clonotype was counted a few times. The CDR3 here is CAWSPHSYNEQFF. In DNA, the CDR3 is TGTGCCTGGAGTCCCCACTCCTACAATGAGCAGTTCTTC. This sequence joins TRBV30 and TRBJ2-1; D is ambiguous. The CDR3 is 13 amino acids. CDR1 and CDR2 from the germline V gene are GTSNPN and SVGIG (reference sequence). The V end lost 2 bases, the J end lost 0 bases, and 5 bases lay between the germline ends.

This clonotype occurred many times. The chain is built from TRBV3-1 and TRBJ1-1; D not resolved. Trimming shortened V by 4 bases and J by 7 bases, and 22 bases separated the two germline ends. This CDR3 comprises 16 residues. Germline CDR1 LGHDT, CDR2 YNNKEL (reference sequence). CDR3 sequence (DNA): TGTGCCAGCAGCCCAAGGACCCCGAACGCTCTAGATGAAGCTTTCTTT. It is translated as CASSPRTPNALDEAFF.

This clonotype turned up a few times. This sequence joins TRBV3-1 and TRBJ2-2; maybe TRBD2 (6 bases). The V end lost 3 bases, the J end lost 5 bases, and 16 bases lay between the germline ends. Germline CDR1 is LGHDT and CDR2 is YNNKEL (reference sequence). This CDR3 is 16 amino acids long. CDR3 nucleotides: TGTGCCAGCAGCCAGTCACTGGGGGGAAGGACCGGGGAGCTGTTTTTT. Protein product: CASSQSLGGRTGELFF.

The rearrangement links TRBV15 to TRBJ1-2; TRBD1 might be the D (5 bases). The ends were cut back, 3 bases at V and 5 bases at J, with 10 bases in the middle. Germline assignment: CDR1 LNHNV and CDR2 YYDKDF (reference sequence). The length of the CDR3 is 13 residues. CDR3: CATSSPGGYGYTF. In nucleotides, the CDR3 is TGTGCCACCAGCAGCCCGGGGGGGTATGGCTACACCTTC.

The J gene is TRBJ1-2, the V gene TRBV9; D ambiguous. CDR1 is SGDLS, CDR2 YYNGEE, per germline. The CDR3 is 15 residues long. Between the trimmed V and J ends, which lost 0 bases and 3 bases, there was a span of 12 bases. The CDR3: CASSVGGDLHYGYTF. CDR3 sequence (DNA): TGTGCCAGCAGCGTAGGTGGAGATCTTCACTATGGCTACACCTTC. Looking up the rest from reference TRBV9 and TRBJ1-2 gives the full variable domain: DSGVTQTPKHLITATGQRVTLRCSPRSGDLSVYWYQQSLDQGLQFLIQYYNGEERAKGNILERFSAQQFPDLHSELNLSSLELGDSALYFCASSVGGDLHYGYTFGSGTRLTVV.

This clonotype was detected many times. The chain combines TRBV9 with TRBJ1-5; D is unclear. Trimming took off 1 base at V and 0 bases at J, with 5 bases between the two ends. The length of the CDR3 is 14 residues. Germline V gives CDR1 SGDLS, CDR2 YYNGEE. The CDR3 DNA follows: TGTGCCAGCAGCGTAACAGATAGCAATCAGCCCCAGCATTTT. It is translated as CASSVTDSNQPQHF.

V gene TRBV29-1 combines with J gene TRBJ2-5; D gene ambiguous. The V end lost 2 bases, the J end lost 5 bases, and 12 bases lay between the germline ends. The CDR3 spans 13 residues. CDR1 and CDR2 from the germline V gene are SQVTM and ANQGSEA. The CDR3 loop reads CSVERWDVETQYF. In nucleotides, the CDR3 is TGCAGCGTTGAACGATGGGATGTGGAGACCCAGTACTTC.

This clonotype was detected many times. The chain links TRBV6-2 or TRBV6-3 to TRBJ2-3; D gene unclear. The length of the CDR3 is 16 residues. V gave up 1 base and J gave up 2 bases, with 13 bases separating them. CDR1 and CDR2 (germline): MNHEY, SVGEGT. The CDR3 DNA reads TGTGCCAGCAGTTACTGGAGTTGGCAAAACACAGATACGCAGTATTTT. Its protein product is CASSYWSWQNTDTQYF.

The rearrangement links TRBV25-1 to TRBJ1-5; D may be TRBD1 (6 bases). The CDR3 runs 14 residues. CDR1 is MGHDK and CDR2 is SYGVNS in the germline V gene. Trimming took 2 bases from V and 7 from J, leaving 12 bases between them. The CDR3 bases are TGTGCCAGCAGTGAAAACAGGGACGGGCAGCCCCAGCATTTT. Encoded protein: CASSENRDGQPQHF.

This clonotype was seen repeatedly, ten times or more. V and J are TRBV5-4 and TRBJ2-3; 9 bases are shared with TRBD2. Germline-derived CDR1 and CDR2 are SGHNT and YYREEE (reference sequence). The CDR3 is 16 amino acids. V lost 3 bases to trimming and J lost 0 bases; unmatched junction nucleotides: 5. DNA for the CDR3: TGTGCCAGCAGCTCAGCGGGGGGCCGCAGCACAGATACGCAGTATTTT. Protein: CASSSAGGRSTDTQYF.

The rearrangement joins TRBV18 to TRBJ1-2; D may be TRBD1 (5 bases). This CDR3 comprises 12 residues. Germline V CDR1 and CDR2: KGHSH, LQKENI. Trimming took 3 bases from V and 8 from J, leaving 10 bases between them. The CDR3 loop reads CASSPSGGGYTF. Written as DNA, the CDR3 is TGTGCCAGCTCACCCTCCGGGGGAGGCTACACCTTC.

This clonotype was seen ten or more times. This chain joins TRBV11-2 and TRBJ1-1, with 7 positions matching TRBD1. The V gene end was trimmed by 3 bases and the J gene end by 11 bases; junction bases not matched to a gene: 12. Germline values: CDR1 SGHAT, CDR2 FQNNGV. The CDR3 covers 14 residues. The DNA of the CDR3 is TGTGCCAGCAGCTTGGGGGGACAGACCGGCGGGGCTTTCTTT. Translated, it gives CASSLGGQTGGAFF.

This clonotype was counted ten times or more. In DNA form, the CDR3 reads TGTGCCAGCACCAGGGGAGGGACAGATACGCAGTATTTT. Translated, it gives CASTRGGTDTQYF. V is TRBV6-1 and J is TRBJ2-3; the D gene is possibly TRBD2 (7 bases). Germline V CDR1 and CDR2: MNHNS, SASEGT. V was trimmed by 7 bases and J by 3 bases, leaving 11 bases between them. This CDR3 has 13 residues.